The 26 T cell receptor beta chains reported below all come from one sample, sequenced in a study of blood T cell repertoires in COVID-19. Method: immunoSEQ multiplex PCR; TCRdb's copy keeps in-frame clones and lacks some. The data contain about 26,000 clones, about 85% of them singletons. Sequenced: peripheral blood. These receptor sequences come from a man between 50 and 59 years old with active or convalescent COVID-19.

The chain joins TRBV6-5 to TRBJ1-3, with no clear D. Trimming stripped 3 bases from V and 2 bases from J, with 8 bases between. The germline V gene encodes CDR1 MNHEY and CDR2 SVGAGI. CDR3 length: 14 amino acids. CDR3 region: CASSYSWAGNTIYF. The CDR3 DNA is TGTGCCAGCAGTTATAGCTGGGCTGGAAACACCATATATTTT.

The CDR3 protein is CASSQGRRLDVNIQYF. The CDR3 bases are TGTGCCAGCAGCCAAGGGCGCCGACTAGACGTAAACATTCAGTACTTC. The genes are TRBV3-1 (or the pseudogene TRBV3-2) and TRBJ2-4, with D maybe TRBD2 (6 bases). This CDR3 has 16 amino acids. V was pared by 1 base and J by 6 bases, with 16 bases between. Germline lookup yields CDR1 LGHDT and CDR2 YNNKEL (reference sequence).

The V gene is TRBV10-3, the J gene TRBJ1-2; D gene uncertain. Trimming took 4 bases from V and 6 from J, leaving 12 bases between them. Germline CDR1 and CDR2: ENHRY and SYGVKD. The CDR3 length is 13 residues. In DNA, the CDR3 is TGTGCCATCAGTGCGGGGTATGAGGATGGCTACACCTTC. This encodes CAISAGYEDGYTF.

The rearrangement joins TRBV5-1 to TRBJ2-3, with 9 bases identical to TRBD2. CDR1 is SGHRS, CDR2 YFSETQ, per germline. With 1 base clipped from V and 0 bases from J, the junction kept 3 bases outside the gene matches. The CDR3 totals 16 residues. DNA of the CDR3: TGCGCCAGCAGCTTGTTGCGGGGGGGGAGCACAGATACGCAGTATTTT. Translated, it gives CASSLLRGGSTDTQYF.

The chain recombines TRBV2 with TRBJ1-2; 10 positions match TRBD1. Trimming at V came to 8 bases and at J to 8 bases, leaving 8 bases not matched to a gene. This CDR3 comprises 13 residues. Germline V gene data show CDR1 as SNHLY and CDR2 as FYNNEI. The CDR3 DNA sequence: TGTGCCAGCCCACTTGGGACAGGGGAAGGCTACACCTTC. Residues: CASPLGTGEGYTF.

The rearrangement links TRBV9 to TRBJ2-7, with 7 nucleotides matching TRBD1. After removal of 3 bases from V and 4 bases from J, the junction contained 1 base not matched to a gene. The germline CDR1 and CDR2 sequences are SGDLS and YYNGEE. The CDR3 consists of 12 residues. The CDR3 coding sequence is TGTGCCAGCAGCGCGACAGGGTACGAGCAGTACTTC. Translation gives CASSATGYEQYF.

The chain links TRBV10-3 to TRBJ2-7, with 7 bases fitting TRBD1. This CDR3 region has 14 residues. Germline CDR1 ENHRY, CDR2 SYGVKD. V lost 9 bases, J lost 4 bases, and 12 bases stayed unmatched. The CDR3 bases are TGTGCCATTCCCCCAGGGGGTCTAATGTACGAGCAGTACTTC. It translates to CAIPPGGLMYEQYF.

The chain combines TRBV7-6 with TRBJ2-7; 9 bases match TRBD1. From germline, CDR1 is SGHVS and CDR2 FNYEAQ. With V trimmed by 3 bases and J by 1 base, 13 bases remained unmatched. The CDR3 extends over 18 amino acids. DNA of the CDR3: TGTGCCAGCAGCTTTTCACGGAAACAGGGGGCGGGATCCTACGAGCAGTACTTC. Translating gives CASSFSRKQGAGSYEQYF.

The chain uses TRBV6-5 and TRBJ1-1; the D is unclear. V lost 6 bases and J lost 0, with 11 bases in between. CDR3 length: 14 amino acids. CDR1 is MNHEY and CDR2 is SVGAGI in the germline V gene. CDR3 in amino acids: CASSLQYMNTEAFF. CDR3 sequence (DNA): TGTGCCAGCAGCCTACAGTACATGAACACTGAAGCTTTCTTT.

This clone was counted only a few times. V gene TRBV6-4 combines with J gene TRBJ2-3; TRBD2 matches 10 bases. Germline loops: CDR1 MRHNA, CDR2 SNTAGT. J gave up 6 bases and V 5 bases, and 8 bases lay outside the gene matches. CDR3 size: 15 residues. The CDR3 protein is CASSLAGGSADTQYF. The DNA for the CDR3 is TGTGCCAGCAGTTTAGCGGGGGGATCAGCTGATACGCAGTATTTT.

The CDR3 loop reads CASSVPTGTGVQPQHF. The DNA of the CDR3 is TGCGCCAGCAGCGTCCCAACCGGGACAGGGGTACAGCCCCAGCATTTT. The chain uses TRBV5-1 and TRBJ1-5; TRBD1 matches 10 bases. The junction had 11 bases not matched to a gene; V was cut back by 4 bases and J by 7 bases. This CDR3 is built from 16 residues. Germline V gene data show CDR1 as SGHRS and CDR2 as YFSETQ.

This chain uses TRBV7-9 with TRBJ2-3; 8 nucleotides match TRBD2. The ends lost 10 bases at V and 6 bases at J; junction bases unmatched: 18. CDR1 is SEHNR and CDR2 is FQNEAQ in the germline V gene (reference sequence). This CDR3 has 16 residues. CDR3 DNA: TGTGCCACAGAGCGGGCCCGAGCGGGAGAAGTGGATACGCAGTATTTT. This codes for CATERARAGEVDTQYF.

The chain carries TRBV18 and TRBJ2-7, with 11 bases identical to TRBD2. Per the germline V gene, CDR1 is KGHSH and CDR2 is LQKENI. The trim removed 2 bases at V and 3 bases at J, leaving 6 bases unmatched. This CDR3 region has 16 residues. The CDR3 loop is CASSPGLAGGLYEQYF. Here the CDR3 DNA reads TGTGCCAGCTCACCAGGCCTAGCGGGAGGCCTCTACGAGCAGTACTTC.

This clone showed up just once. The chain is built from TRBV9 and TRBJ2-1; 7 bases line up with TRBD1. The CDR3 consists of 15 residues. Germline loops: CDR1 SGDLS, CDR2 YYNGEE. V was pared by 4 bases and J by 6 bases, with 10 bases of the junction left unmatched. The CDR3 loop is CASSIDRVWGNEQFF. In DNA form, the CDR3 reads TGTGCCAGCAGCATCGACAGGGTATGGGGCAATGAGCAGTTCTTC.

This clone was observed a few times. This rearrangement joins TRBV25-1 to TRBJ1-4; 8 nucleotides line up with TRBD1. Germline V gives CDR1 MGHDK, CDR2 SYGVNS. V was clipped by 0 bases and J by 0 bases; unmatched bases: 6. The CDR3 extends over 18 amino acids. Here the CDR3 reads CASSEYQDRDPTNEKLFF. CDR3 in DNA: TGTGCCAGCAGTGAATACCAGGACAGGGACCCAACTAATGAAAAACTGTTTTTT.

The chain uses TRBV3-1 (or the pseudogene TRBV3-2) and TRBJ1-1; no firm D call. The length of the CDR3 is 12 residues. Germline values: CDR1 LGHDT, CDR2 YNNKEL (reference sequence). The V and J ends lost 2 bases and 7 bases respectively, with 8 bases between them. CDR3 sequence (DNA): TGTGCCAGCAGCCAAACCAGACATGAAGCTTTCTTT. This sequence encodes CASSQTRHEAFF.

The V gene is TRBV15, the J gene TRBJ2-4; D is ambiguous. With 1 base removed from V and 5 bases from J, the gap between germline ends came to 12 bases. This CDR3 is built from 15 residues. The germline V gene has CDR1 LNHNV and CDR2 YYDKDF (reference sequence). For the CDR3, the DNA is TGTGCCACCAGCAGAGGGAGCTTTGGCGAAAACATTCAGTACTTC. It is translated as CATSRGSFGENIQYF. The complete variable domain, with remaining parts taken from reference TRBV15 and TRBJ2-4, reads DAMVIQNPRYQVTQFGKPVTLSCSQTLNHNVMYWYQQKSSQAPKLLFHYYDKDFNNEADTPDNFQSRRPNTSFCFLDIRSPGLGDTAMYLCATSRGSFGENIQYFGAGTRLSVL.

This clone has a single count. The rearrangement uses TRBV5-1 and TRBJ1-4; D may be TRBD1 (5 bases). V shed 5 bases and J shed 0 bases, with 11 bases lying between them. This CDR3 is 15 amino acids long. Germline CDR1 reads SGHRS; CDR2 reads YFSETQ. The CDR3 sequence is CASRTDLSTNEKLFF. CDR3 bases: TGCGCCAGCAGGACAGACCTTTCAACTAATGAAAAACTGTTTTTT.

The chain has TRBV4-2 and TRBJ2-1, with no clear D. V was pared by 0 bases and J by 5 bases, with 8 bases between. This CDR3 is 14 amino acids long. Germline V CDR1 and CDR2: LGHNA, YNFKEQ. The CDR3 DNA is TGTGCCAGCAGCCAAGAAAAGAGTAACAATGAGCAGTTCTTC. It yields the protein CASSQEKSNNEQFF.

In nucleotides, the CDR3 is TGTGCCAGCAGACCTAGGGGGCGGGATGGCTACACCTTC. Translating it yields CASRPRGRDGYTF. The rearrangement uses TRBV6-6 and TRBJ1-2; 7 nucleotides match TRBD1. The CDR3 totals 13 residues. Trimming removed 6 bases from V and 6 bases from J; junction bases left unmatched: 7. CDR1 and CDR2 from the germline V gene are MNHNY and SVGAGI (reference sequence).

J is TRBJ2-7 and V is TRBV5-1; possible D gene TRBD1, 5 bases. Between the trimmed V and J ends, which lost 0 bases and 3 bases, there was a span of 10 bases. Germline assignment: CDR1 SGHRS and CDR2 YFSETQ. The CDR3 contains 14 residues. CDR3 DNA sequence: TGCGCCAGCAGCTTGGCCTCAAGGGGCTACGAGCAGTACTTC. It yields the protein CASSLASRGYEQYF.

The chain carries TRBV24-1 and TRBJ1-2; D remains unclear. Germline loops: CDR1 KGHDR, CDR2 SFDVKD. This CDR3 contains 11 residues. V dropped 7 bases and J dropped 8 bases, with 10 bases sitting between them. CDR3 nucleotide sequence: TGTGCCACCAGCGATACAATCGGCTACACCTTC. It specifies CATSDTIGYTF.

The V and J genes are TRBV5-4 and TRBJ1-2; D ambiguous. This CDR3 is 14 amino acids long. V was shortened by 5 bases and J by 4 bases, with 15 bases between the two germline ends. Per the germline V gene, CDR1 is SGHNT and CDR2 is YYREEE (reference sequence). In DNA form, the CDR3 reads TGTGCCAGCAGAGCAGCGGGGTTACGCTATGGCTACACCTTC. Protein sequence: CASRAAGLRYGYTF.

In regard to this clone: In the same sample, other DNA sequences code for this CDR3. The chain is built from TRBV30 and TRBJ1-2; D is undetermined. The CDR3 has 12 amino acids. With 1 base removed from V and 7 bases from J, the gap between germline ends came to 10 bases. Germline V CDR1 and CDR2: GTSNPN, SVGIG (reference sequence). The CDR3 is CAWSADRGGYTF. DNA of the CDR3: TGTGCCTGGAGTGCCGACCGCGGTGGCTACACCTTC.

This clone has just a few counts. The chain is built from TRBV2 and TRBJ1-6; tentative D call: TRBD1 (5 bases). CDR3 size: 15 residues. Germline V gene lookup returns CDR1 SNHLY and CDR2 FYNNEI. The V and J ends lost 2 bases and 5 bases respectively, with 10 bases between them. Written as DNA, the CDR3 is TGTGCCAGCAGTGAAACGGGGGACGATAATTCACCCCTCCACTTT. As protein: CASSETGDDNSPLHF.

Here the CDR3 DNA reads TGTGCCAGTAGGGGGCTTGAGGGACAGAAAGCCTACAATGAGCAGTTCTTC. Protein sequence: CASRGLEGQKAYNEQFF. This sequence joins TRBV19 and TRBJ2-1; 7 nucleotides line up with TRBD1. Looked up from germline, CDR1 is LNHDA and CDR2 is SQIVND (reference sequence). The CDR3 loop spans 17 amino acids. V lost 6 bases to trimming and J lost 2 bases; unmatched junction nucleotides: 13.